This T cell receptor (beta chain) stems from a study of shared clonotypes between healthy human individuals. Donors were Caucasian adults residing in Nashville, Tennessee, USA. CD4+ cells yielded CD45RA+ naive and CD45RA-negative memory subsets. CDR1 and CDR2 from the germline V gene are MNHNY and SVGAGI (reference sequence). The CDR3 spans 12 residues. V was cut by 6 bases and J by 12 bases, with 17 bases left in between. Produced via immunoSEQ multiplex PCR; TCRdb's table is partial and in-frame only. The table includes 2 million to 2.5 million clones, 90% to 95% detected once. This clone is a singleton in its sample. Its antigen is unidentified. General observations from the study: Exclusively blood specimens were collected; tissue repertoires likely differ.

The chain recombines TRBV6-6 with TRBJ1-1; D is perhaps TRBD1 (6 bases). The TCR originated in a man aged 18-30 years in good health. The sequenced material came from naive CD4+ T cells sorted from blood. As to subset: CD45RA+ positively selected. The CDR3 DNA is TGTGCCAGCAGCGATAGCCGGGACAAATCTTTCTTT. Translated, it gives CASSDSRDKSFF.